This note documents a single T cell receptor beta chain sequence. Its antigen remains unknown. The TCR beta cDNA libraries carried unique molecular identifiers. Starting from around 0.96 to 9.9 million T cells, the study yielded 450,000 to 500,000 cDNA molecules. TCRdb called the PCR reads again in MiXCR, with one record for every CDR3 protein. This repertoire shows around 400,000 distinct CDR3 sequences, roughly 38% found once; its top ten account for about 8%. These data are taken from a study of post-analysis software for immune sequencing data. Study background: Some patients lacked subtype; others had relapsing-remitting, secondary progressive or progressive-relapsing disease.

Study-wide results and caveats: TRBV segments more frequent in patients than in controls numbered a few and included TRBV5-6, TRBV5-1 and TRBV20-1. Clustering by F measure revealed strong co-clustering among samples prepared together in one batch. Versus controls, multiple sclerosis patients showed significantly lower diversity (normalized Chao1).

The CDR3 is made up of 16 amino acids. Per the germline V gene, CDR1 is SQVTM and CDR2 is ANQGSEA. With V trimmed by 0 bases and J by 0 bases, 1 base remained unmatched. Material for sequencing was blood. The sequence was obtained from a girl aged 2 to 9 with multiple sclerosis. The rearrangement joins TRBV29-1 to TRBJ2-1; 11 bases agree with TRBD2. CDR3 sequence (DNA): TGCAGCGTTGAAGACCTAGCGGGAGGCTCCTACAATGAGCAGTTCTTC. Protein product: CSVEDLAGGSYNEQFF.